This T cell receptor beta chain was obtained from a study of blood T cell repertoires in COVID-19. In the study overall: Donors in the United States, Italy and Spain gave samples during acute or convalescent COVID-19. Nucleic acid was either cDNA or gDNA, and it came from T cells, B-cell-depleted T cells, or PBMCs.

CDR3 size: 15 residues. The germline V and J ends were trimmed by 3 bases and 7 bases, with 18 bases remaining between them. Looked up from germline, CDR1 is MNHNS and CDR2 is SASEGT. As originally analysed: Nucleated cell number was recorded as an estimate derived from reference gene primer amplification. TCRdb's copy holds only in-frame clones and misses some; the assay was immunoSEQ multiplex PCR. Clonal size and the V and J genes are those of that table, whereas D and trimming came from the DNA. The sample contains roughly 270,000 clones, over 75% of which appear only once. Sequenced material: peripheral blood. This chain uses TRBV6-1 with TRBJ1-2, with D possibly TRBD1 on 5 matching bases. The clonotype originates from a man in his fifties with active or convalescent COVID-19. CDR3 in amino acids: CASSDPRTDKTGYTF. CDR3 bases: TGTGCCAGCAGTGATCCTAGGACGGACAAAACTGGCTACACCTTC.